The clone carrying this T cell receptor delta chain was detected only a few times. TCRdb's entry gives the protein of a much larger clone, which mismatches this DNA's translation at residue 12, likely from a read error; the protein reported here is translated from the DNA. TCRdb reprocessed the reads using CATT. Among a few thousand delta-chain clones listed, around 3% were seen once. The data belong to a study of gamma-delta chains in newborns, infants, children. Study at large: Polyclonal expansion of innate γδ T cells after birth follows microbial exposure.

The CDR3 runs 18 residues. Germline V CDR1 and CDR2: GEAIGNYY, EKD. The V gene is TRDV2, the J gene TRDJ3, with 7 bases aligning to TRDD3. Material: blood. The sequence came from a child who was a newborn, infant or young child, either healthy, febrile or measles-vaccinated (not recorded which). CDR3 residues: CACDALGAPSWGTRQMFF. DNA of the CDR3: TGTGCCTGTGACGCCCTGGGGGCCCCCTCCTGGGGCACCCGACAGATGTTTTTC.